The rows below give T cell receptor beta chains drawn from one sample of a study of blood T cells in healthy people across ages. Each CDR3 protein is one row after TCRdb ran MiXCR on the 5' RACE reads. The repertoire includes about a million distinct CDR3 sequences, roughly two fifths of them detected once, and around 13% sits in the top ten. Sequencing was done on a sample of blood. These receptors were collected from a man between 18 and 29 years old in good health. Both conserved end residues are part of each CDR3. The D gene is left open where the match is weak. Not every row has a clone size; where given, it reads once, few, many or a size class.

J,D,V,size,CDR3,DNA
TRBJ2-1,-,TRBV6-2/TRBV6-3,-,CASTIATRNEQFF,TGTGCCAGCACCATCGCAACTCGTAATGAGCAGTTCTTC
TRBJ1-4,-,TRBV7-2,few,CASSPRLGKGFSNEKLFF,TGTGCCAGCAGTCCCAGGCTGGGAAAGGGGTTTTCTAATGAAAAACTGTTTTTT
TRBJ1-2,-,TRBV4-1,few,CASSMGQVGRGRTYGYTF,TGCGCCAGCAGTATGGGACAAGTGGGCCGAGGGAGGACCTATGGCTACACCTTC
TRBJ1-2,-,TRBV7-2,-,CASSPDATAVEGYTF,TGTGCCAGCAGCCCAGACGCGACGGCGGTGGAAGGCTACACCTTC
TRBJ1-5,-,TRBV20-1,-,CSAPSSRADQPQHF,TGCAGTGCTCCCTCATCCAGGGCCGATCAGCCCCAGCATTTT
TRBJ1-1,-,TRBV9,few,CASSVPPGGGTEAFF,TGTGCCAGCAGCGTCCCTCCAGGAGGGGGGACTGAAGCTTTCTTT
TRBJ1-1,-,TRBV6-5,-,CASRDRRDTEAFF,TGTGCCAGCAGAGACAGGAGGGACACTGAAGCTTTCTTT
TRBJ2-7,-,TRBV3-1,once,CASTPQGYNEQYF,TGTGCCAGCACCCCACAGGGATACAATGAGCAGTACTTC
TRBJ1-6,TRBD1,TRBV11-2,once,CASSTRTGTPDNSPLHF,TGTGCCAGCAGCACCCGGACAGGGACCCCTGATAATTCACCCCTCCACTTT
TRBJ2-5,-,TRBV7-9,few,CASSLEWTEEQYF,TGTGCCAGCAGCTTAGAGTGGACGGAAGAGCAGTACTTC
TRBJ1-5,-,TRBV27,once,CASSLTGHNQPQHF,TGTGCCAGCAGTTTAACAGGGCACAATCAGCCCCAGCATTTT
TRBJ2-3,-,TRBV29-1,many,CSVLQGSTDTQYF,TGCAGCGTTTTACAGGGCAGCACAGATACGCAGTATTTT
TRBJ1-2,TRBD1,TRBV20-1,-,CSASKRDSGYTF,TGCAGTGCTAGTAAGAGGGACAGTGGCTACACCTTC
TRBJ2-1,TRBD1,TRBV4-2,few,CASSQDRTGGYNEQFF,TGTGCCAGCAGCCAAGATCGGACAGGGGGTTACAATGAGCAGTTCTTC
TRBJ2-2,-,TRBV18,-,CASSPIGTDSLAGELFF,TGTGCCAGCTCACCGATCGGGACCGACTCATTGGCCGGGGAGCTGTTTTTT
TRBJ1-5,-,TRBV24-1,-,CTTSDHQEDQPQHF,TGTACCACCAGTGACCACCAAGAGGATCAGCCCCAGCATTTT
TRBJ2-5,-,TRBV6-2/TRBV6-3,few,CASSQTRETQYF,TGTGCCAGCAGTCAGACTAGAGAGACCCAGTACTTC
TRBJ1-2,TRBD1,TRBV6-6,-,CASSRTGERNYGYTF,TGTGCCAGCAGCCGGACAGGGGAGAGGAACTATGGCTACACCTTC
TRBJ1-2,TRBD1,TRBV7-9,-,CASSPNTGGSYGYTF,TGTGCCAGCAGCCCTAACACAGGGGGAAGCTATGGCTACACCTTC
TRBJ1-5,TRBD1,TRBV20-1,-,CSARDPTGSQPQHF,TGCAGTGCTAGAGACCCGACAGGGAGTCAGCCCCAGCATTTT
TRBJ1-1,TRBD1,TRBV20-1,-,CSARDDRDSEAFF,TGCAGTGCTAGAGACGACAGGGATAGTGAAGCTTTCTTT
TRBJ1-1,TRBD1,TRBV7-2,-,CVTGQGPNTEAFF,TGTGTTACCGGACAGGGACCGAACACTGAAGCTTTCTTT